This T cell receptor beta chain emerged from a study of blood T cell repertoires in COVID-19 (dated by TCRdb to 2020 to 2022). As for the study more broadly: Samples from collaborators originated in the United States, Italy and Spain and spanned both the acute and convalescent phases of COVID-19. The material from the prospective study consisted of cDNA or gDNA derived from T cells, B-cell-depleted T cells, or PBMCs. Subjects who had been exposed to COVID-19, were actively infected with it, or had recovered from it provided the deeply sampled blood TCRbeta repertoires that made up the dataset. The repertoires were made available in a free public database intended to serve as a resource for research on the immune response to SARS-CoV-2. The samples were drawn from the first 160 participants of the ongoing ImmuneRACE study and from 1,200 or so subjects provided by 6 global collaborators. The sample metadata nearly always contained a de-identified subject ID, COVID-19 status, age in years and sex. HLA class I and class II types, where available, came from metadata supplied by the sample provider rather than from assay-based typing. The investigation overall reported the following: The amount of clinical and demographic metadata varied by source and participant and was provided uncurated.

V is pruned by 4 bases and J by 8 bases, leaving 8 bases of the junction without a gene match. Looking up the germline V gene yields CDR1 SGHRS and CDR2 YFSETQ. Counted from cysteine to phenylalanine, this CDR3 has 14 amino acids. The retained sequence is limited to the CDR3, 42 bases, with the frame set at the first base. As concerns this clone: No cognate antigen has been identified for it. Base qualities were left out, and no much larger clone turns up one base away.

TCRbeta CDR3 regions were amplified from genomic DNA by means of the immunoSEQ Assay, a bias-controlled multiplex PCR. The paper's data handling went like this. Within the assay, amplification of reference gene primers was used to estimate how many nucleated cells each sample contained. To quantify the absolute abundance of each unique TCRbeta CDR3 rearrangement, sequence reads were collapsed and filtered. For each sample, productive Simpson clonality was calculated as the square root of Simpson's diversity index across productive rearrangements. Here the immuneACCESS table is served through TCRdb, limited to in-frame sequences with V and J called. Missing clones are a known gap in these copies; in checked studies unresolved V genes cover under half, and the rest lacks a known reason. V, J and clone size reflect that table, while D and trimming were determined from the DNA. The sample table lists about 270,000 clones, approximately 82% of them with a count of one. The ten largest clones add up to 3.1% of the sample.

Collaborating institutions collected whole blood in K2EDTA tubes following their own protocols. For TCRbeta analysis, collaborator samples were shipped as frozen whole blood, as isolated PBMCs, or as DNA extracted from either sample type. The chain links TRBV5-1 with TRBJ1-4; TRBD1 fits 7 bases in the junction. Sequencing was performed on peripheral blood. The receptor comes from a woman aged 18-29 years with acute or convalescent COVID-19. CDR3 reads: CASSVGTVGEKLFF. The bases read TGCGCCAGCAGCGTAGGGACAGTAGGAGAAAAACTGTTTTTT.